This T cell receptor (beta chain) was recovered during a study of identical twins. TCRdb redid the calling of the 5' RACE reads with MiXCR, one entry per CDR3 protein. The sample shows roughly 700,000 distinct CDR3 sequences, roughly 8% of them seen only once. Germline V gene lookup returns CDR1 ENHRY and CDR2 SYGVKD. The CDR3 length is 14 residues. V trimming: 6 bases; J trimming: 5 bases; junction bases outside the gene matches: 3. Another study also made use of these data, one on yellow fever vaccine responses in identical twins.

The chain couples TRBV10-3 to TRBJ1-4, with 10 positions matching TRBD1. This sequence originates from a woman between 18 and 29 years old in good health. Sequencing input: PBMCs. The CDR3 loop reads CAIRGTGENEKLFF. The CDR3 DNA reads as TGTGCCATCAGGGGGACAGGGGAGAATGAAAAACTGTTTTTT.